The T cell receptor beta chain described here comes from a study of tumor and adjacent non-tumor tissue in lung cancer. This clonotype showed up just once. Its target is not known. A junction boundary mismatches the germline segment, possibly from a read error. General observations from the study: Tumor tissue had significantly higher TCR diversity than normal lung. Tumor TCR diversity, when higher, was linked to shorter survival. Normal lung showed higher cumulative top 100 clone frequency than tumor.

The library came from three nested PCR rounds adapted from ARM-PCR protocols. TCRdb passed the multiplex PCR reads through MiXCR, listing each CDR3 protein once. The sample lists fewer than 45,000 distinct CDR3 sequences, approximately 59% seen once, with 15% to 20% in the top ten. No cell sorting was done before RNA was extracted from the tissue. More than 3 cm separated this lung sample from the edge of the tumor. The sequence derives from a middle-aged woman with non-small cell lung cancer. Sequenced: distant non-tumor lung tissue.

The CDR3 nucleotides are TGCAGCGCTGAAGGACCGGACAGGAAGTACTACAATGAGCAGTTCTTC. It yields the protein CSAEGPDRKYYNEQFF. This sequence joins TRBV29-1 and TRBJ2-1; TRBD1 matches at 7 bases. The germline V gene encodes CDR1 SQVTM and CDR2 ANQGSEA. The CDR3 loop spans 16 amino acids.